This record concerns one T cell receptor beta chain sequence. Its antigen remains unknown. The CDR3 end lies 3 residues beyond the end of the read and is filled in from the germline J gene. Clones were read by immunoSEQ multiplex PCR, and TCRdb kept only the in-frame ones, dropping some. The sample's table shows about 24,000 clones. This CDR3 comprises 14 residues. Germline V gene sequence: CDR1 SGHTA, CDR2 FQGNSA. The data belong to a study of T cells in women clearing cervical HPV infection. Study-level information: HLA type stays a possible confounder, typing being limited. Findings and limits, study-wide: Combining TCR richness with V gene abundances gave approximately 0.8 AUC.

This clonotype was obtained from a woman between 18 and 70 years old with a cervical HPV16 infection that either progressed to CIN3+ or cleared (not recorded which). The J gene is TRBJ2-4, the V gene TRBV7-2; D perhaps matches TRBD2 (6 bases). Input material: blood buffy coat. CDR3 sequence reads: CASSLRGAGGTQYF. The sequenced part of the CDR3 DNA is TGTGCCAGCAGCTTACGAGGAGCTGGGGGGACT.